Listed here are 9 T cell receptor beta chains from one sample, sequenced in a study of neurological immune-mediated disorders. TCRdb re-analysed the 5' RACE reads in MiXCR, keeping a single row per CDR3 protein. The profile shows 84,000 or so distinct CDR3 sequences, around a tenth of them singletons. The specimen sequenced was PBMCs. All receptors derive from a man aged 40-49 years in good health.

This clonotype has ten or more counts. V gene TRBV9 combines with J gene TRBJ2-6; D is undetermined. Trimming left V 0 bases short and J 0 bases short, with 4 bases between. Germline assignment: CDR1 SGDLS and CDR2 YYNGEE. The CDR3 has 15 amino acids. The CDR3 loop reads CASSVVGSGANVLTF. CDR3 DNA sequence: TGTGCCAGCAGCGTAGTGGGCTCTGGGGCCAACGTCCTGACTTTC.

This clonotype showed up many times. The chain uses TRBV7-3 and TRBJ2-5; 11 nucleotides match TRBD1. The junction had 7 bases not matched to a gene; V was cut back by 5 bases and J by 5 bases. Germline V CDR1 and CDR2: SGHTA, FQGTGA. There are 15 residues in the CDR3. As DNA, the CDR3 is TGTGCCAGCAGCCCTGGACAGGGGGCGTGGGAGACCCAGTACTTC. This codes for CASSPGQGAWETQYF. The full variable domain, completed using reference TRBV7-3 and TRBJ2-5, is GAGVSQTPSNKVTEKGKYVELRCDPISGHTALYWYRQSLGQGPEFLIYFQGTGAADDSGLPNDRFFAVRPEGSVSTLKIQRTERGDSAVYLCASSPGQGAWETQYFGPGTRLLVL.

This clonotype showed up just a few times. The genes are TRBV6-1 and TRBJ2-7, with TRBD1 matching over 9 bases. With V trimmed by 6 bases and J by 4 bases, 10 bases remained unmatched. Per the germline V gene, CDR1 is MNHNS and CDR2 is SASEGT. The CDR3 has 15 residues. The CDR3 bases are TGTGCCAGCAGATCCCGGGACAGGGCCTCTTACGAGCAGTACTTC. Encoded protein: CASRSRDRASYEQYF.

This clonotype was detected many times. This chain links TRBV9 with TRBJ2-7; 11 bases map to TRBD2. In germline, CDR1 is SGDLS, CDR2 YYNGEE. V was pared by 0 bases and J by 4 bases, with 3 bases of the junction left unmatched. The CDR3 length is 15 residues. CDR3 DNA sequence: TGTGCCAGCAGCGTAGGGACTAGCGGGTGGTACGAGCAGTACTTC. It translates to CASSVGTSGWYEQYF. The full variable domain, in which reference TRBV9 and TRBJ2-7 provide the parts outside the CDR3, is DSGVTQTPKHLITATGQRVTLRCSPRSGDLSVYWYQQSLDQGLQFLIQYYNGEERAKGNILERFSAQQFPDLHSELNLSSLELGDSALYFCASSVGTSGWYEQYFGPGTRLTVT.

The genes are TRBV5-4 and TRBJ2-7; 15 bases are shared with TRBD2. The CDR3 runs to 24 residues. Germline values: CDR1 SGHNT, CDR2 YYREEE (reference sequence). Trimming cost V 9 bases and J 6 bases; bases outside gene matches: 37. DNA of the CDR3: TGTGCCATCCCCCGGAAACACTATGGACTAGCGGGAGGGCCCGTAGTAACACCCTTCGGCGAGCAGTACTTC. Protein sequence: CAIPRKHYGLAGGPVVTPFGEQYF.

This clonotype was picked up many times. V gene TRBV29-1 combines with J gene TRBJ2-7; 14 positions match TRBD2. Germline trimming cut 6 bases from V and 7 bases from J; bases unmatched to any gene: 17. Germline V gives CDR1 SQVTM, CDR2 ANQGSEA. The CDR3 spans 17 residues. CDR3 residues: CSVIYGLAGGTLGEQYF. The CDR3 DNA is TGCAGCGTAATCTATGGACTAGCGGGAGGTACCCTGGGTGAGCAGTACTTC.

This clonotype was seen many times. The chain uses TRBV10-3 and TRBJ2-1; tentative D call: TRBD2 (5 bases). V was trimmed by 0 bases and J by 3 bases, leaving 9 bases between them. The CDR3 covers 15 residues. The germline V gene has CDR1 ENHRY and CDR2 SYGVKD. The CDR3 DNA follows: TGTGCCATCAGTGAGTCGACGGGGATCTACAATGAGCAGTTCTTC. It encodes CAISESTGIYNEQFF.

This clonotype is categorized as medium-sized. The rearrangement joins TRBV2 to TRBJ1-1, with no clear D. The CDR3 length is 13 residues. The germline V gene encodes CDR1 SNHLY and CDR2 FYNNEI. V was pared by 4 bases and J by 1 base, with 7 bases between. CDR3 sequence reads: CASSAYPNTEAFF. The CDR3 DNA reads TGTGCCAGCAGTGCATACCCGAACACTGAAGCTTTCTTT.

This clonotype was recorded many times. This rearrangement joins TRBV7-2 to TRBJ1-5, with 7 nucleotides matching TRBD1. V shed 0 bases, J shed 5 bases, and the junction held 4 bases outside the gene matches. The CDR3 is 15 amino acids. CDR1 is SGHTA, CDR2 FQGNSA, per germline. CDR3 sequence reads: CASSLAGDRHQPQHF. Written as DNA, the CDR3 is TGTGCCAGCAGCTTAGCCGGGGACAGACATCAGCCCCAGCATTTT. The variable domain in full, with the rest retrieved from reference TRBV7-2 and TRBJ1-5, is GAGVSQSPSNKVTEKGKDVELRCDPISGHTALYWYRQSLGQGLEFLIYFQGNSAPDKSGLPSDRFSAERTGGSVSTLTIQRTQQEDSAVYLCASSLAGDRHQPQHFGDGTRLSIL.